The T cell receptor (beta chain) under discussion was sequenced for a study of blood T cell repertoires in COVID-19. Study details: Acute and convalescent COVID-19 samples came from the United States, Italy and Spain. T cells, B-cell-depleted T cells, or PBMCs supplied cDNA or gDNA.

Original processing methods: The authors estimated nucleated cell counts from reference gene primer amplification. Profiled with immunoSEQ multiplex PCR; TCRdb holds only in-frame clones, not every one. D and trimming come from the DNA, and the V and J calls and clone size come from that table. This sample has some 120,000 clones, with roughly 80% found just once. The CDR3 has 12 residues. J was trimmed by 3 bases and V by 3 bases; bases with no gene match: 0. Per the germline V gene, CDR1 is GTSNPN and CDR2 is SVGIG (reference sequence). The chain carries TRBV30 and TRBJ2-3, with 7 bases that match TRBD1. The specimen was peripheral blood. This sequence originates from a human donor in a cohort sampled during active COVID-19. The CDR3 bases are TGTGCCTGGAGCAGGGGGACAGATACGCAGTATTTT. It yields the protein CAWSRGTDTQYF.